The text below deals with one T cell receptor beta chain. Its specificity is not known. The treatment denotes: roughly 11-day PBMC culture with coronavirus spike peptide pools or control peptides (ViraFEST assay). The CDR3 extends over 16 amino acids. Germline assignment: CDR1 MNHEY and CDR2 SVGEGT. J was trimmed by 2 bases and V by 6 bases; bases with no gene match: 9. The data stem from a study of vaccination and CD4 T cells after COVID-19. Cultured CD4+ T-cell DNA underwent Oncomine TCR Beta short-read sequencing. TCRdb re-analysed the PCR reads in MiXCR, keeping a single row per CDR3 protein. The sample yields about 15,000 distinct CDR3 sequences, 55% to 85% seen once.

Input material: CD4+ T cells from blood, cultured in vitro. The sequence was obtained from a human donor who had recovered from COVID-19. The V gene is TRBV6-2 or TRBV6-3, the J gene TRBJ2-1; 8 nucleotides align to TRBD2. The CDR3 sequence is CASRAPGLVAYNEQFF. As DNA, the CDR3 is TGTGCCAGCAGAGCACCGGGACTAGTGGCCTACAATGAGCAGTTCTTC.